These 10 T cell receptor beta chains originate from one sample sequenced in a study of shared clonotypes between healthy human individuals. Only in-frame clones appear in the TCRdb table, and some are missing; sequencing was by immunoSEQ multiplex PCR. The sample carries a few million clones, almost 96% recorded once. Sequenced sample: naive CD4+ T cells sorted from blood. The subset was: CD45RA+ positively selected. The receptors derive from a man aged 18 to 30 in good health.

To note about this clone: Different DNA sequences within this sample yield the same CDR3. V usage is TRBV30 and J usage is TRBJ2-1; the D gene is possibly TRBD1 (6 bases). The germline V gene has CDR1 GTSNPN and CDR2 SVGIG (reference sequence). V dropped 4 bases and J dropped 1 base, with 8 bases sitting between them. The CDR3 runs 13 residues. Here the CDR3 DNA reads TGTGCCTGGACGAGGGGGTCCTACAATGAGCAGTTCTTC. Protein: CAWTRGSYNEQFF.

The rearrangement joins TRBV6-6 to TRBJ2-4; no reliable D call. The V end was cut by 6 bases, the J end by 6 bases, with 18 bases between. Germline-derived CDR1 and CDR2 are MNHNY and SVGAGI (reference sequence). The CDR3 is 15 amino acids. CDR3 bases: TGTGCCAGCAGCCGTGCACGGGCCCCCGGAAACATTCAGTACTTC. Encoded protein: CASSRARAPGNIQYF.

The chain couples TRBV18 to TRBJ2-1, with 9 bases aligning to TRBD1. V trimming: 5 bases; J trimming: 5 bases; junction bases outside the gene matches: 7. The germline V gene has CDR1 KGHSH and CDR2 LQKENI. This CDR3 is 15 amino acids long. The CDR3 DNA follows: TGTGCCAGCTCAGTACAGGGGGCGCACCACAATGAGCAGTTCTTC. Protein product: CASSVQGAHHNEQFF.

This chain links TRBV5-4 with TRBJ1-2; 7 nucleotides align to TRBD1. The CDR3 is made up of 13 amino acids. V shed 6 bases, J shed 6 bases, and the junction held 8 bases outside the gene matches. Germline V gene sequence: CDR1 SGHNT, CDR2 YYREEE (reference sequence). The CDR3 region has the DNA TGTGCCAGCAACCCGGTAGGGGGCAATGGCTACACCTTC. The encoded protein is CASNPVGGNGYTF.

The V gene is TRBV6-1, the J gene TRBJ2-7, with 10 bases identical to TRBD1. The CDR3 totals 15 residues. Per the germline V gene, CDR1 is MNHNS and CDR2 is SASEGT. The V and J ends lost 0 bases and 2 bases, in that order; junction bases with no gene match: 1. CDR3 in DNA: TGTGCCAGCAGTGAAGCGGGACAGGGGACCTACGAGCAGTACTTC. This codes for CASSEAGQGTYEQYF.

This chain uses TRBV7-9 with TRBJ2-5; a possible D gene is TRBD2 (6 bases). Trimming took off 5 bases at V and 4 bases at J, with 20 bases between the two ends. The CDR3 length is 16 residues. Germline V gene data show CDR1 as SEHNR and CDR2 as FQNEAQ (reference sequence). CDR3 region: CASSPHRTSQGETQYF. The CDR3 region has the DNA TGTGCCAGCAGCCCCCATCGAACTAGCCAGGGAGAGACCCAGTACTTC.

The V gene is TRBV9, the J gene TRBJ2-7; 9 bases match TRBD1. Germline-derived CDR1 and CDR2 are SGDLS and YYNGEE. The CDR3 runs to 15 residues. Trimming took 4 bases from V and 1 from J; bases not matched to a gene: 6. The DNA of the CDR3 is TGTGCCAGCAGCAAGGGGACAGGGAATTCCTACGAGCAGTACTTC. Amino acids: CASSKGTGNSYEQYF.

The rearrangement links TRBV6-6 to TRBJ2-3; TRBD2 aligns across 7 bases. The CDR3 is 11 amino acids. Germline loops: CDR1 MNHNY, CDR2 SVGAGI (reference sequence). Trimming took 4 bases from V and 15 from J; bases not matched to a gene: 7. CDR3 DNA sequence: TGTGCCAGCAGTTCGGGACTAAGTGGCTATTTT. It codes for CASSSGLSGYF.

The chain combines TRBV6-5 with TRBJ2-2; D is ambiguous. The CDR3 is 11 residues long. V lost 4 bases and J lost 9, with 6 bases in between. Germline loops: CDR1 MNHEY, CDR2 SVGAGI. For the CDR3, the DNA is TGTGCCAGCAGTTTTGCTAGGGAGCTGTTTTTT. Translated, it gives CASSFARELFF.

The CDR3 here is CASSPVGQGAYQETQYF. CDR3 DNA sequence: TGTGCCAGCTCACCAGTGGGGCAGGGGGCCTACCAAGAGACCCAGTACTTC. The chain links TRBV18 to TRBJ2-5, with TRBD1 identical over 8 bases. The CDR3 runs 17 residues. Trimming removed 2 bases from V and 0 bases from J; junction bases left unmatched: 8. Germline V gene lookup returns CDR1 KGHSH and CDR2 LQKENI.